This T cell receptor (beta chain) was captured by sequencing in a study of regulatory T cells in long-lasting Graves disease (dated by TCRdb to about 2021). As for the study more broadly: Newly diagnosed Graves' disease patients had taken antithyroid drugs for less than 3 months. Persistent Graves' disease patients were compared with newly diagnosed Graves' disease patients by peripheral blood TCR sequencing and RNA sequencing. The study took place in China and was registered as a clinical trial. TCR sequencing covered about 13 persistent and around 20 newly diagnosed Graves' disease patients, some 35 samples in total.

Beyond this particular receptor, the publication reports: The authors noted that the small sample size was a limitation that may lower accuracy. TRBV28, TRBJ1-2 and TRBJ2-5 were preferentially used in persistent disease, while TRBV20-1 and TRBJ2-1 were favored in newly diagnosed disease. Persistent patients shared more public clonotypes among themselves (around 2,500) than newly diagnosed patients did (more than 950). Because the primary lesion, thyroid tissue, could not be accessed, the study looked at peripheral blood alone. Only the TCR beta chain was sequenced and analyzed. Compared with newly diagnosed patients, persistent Graves' disease patients had lower TCR Shannon entropy and fewer highly expanded clones, which suggests clonal expansion.

Library preparation was by multiplex PCR. The instrument given in TCRdb is Illumina HiSeq 4000. TCR beta libraries were built with iRepertoire HTBI primers and Arm-PCR amplification of CDR3 regions. PCR products were gel purified before sequencing. Processing in the source paper ran as follows. Gene usage analysis of CDR3 amino acid clonotypes relied on the approximately 60 TRBV and 14 TRBJ segments identified across samples. COPE and FqMerger were used to merge filtered high-quality paired reads into contigs. BLAST was used to align contigs to IMGT TRBV, TRBD and TRBJ reference genes, and CDR3 was defined according to IMGT. Any clonotype with a frequency above 0.1% was classified as a highly expanded clone. Shannon entropy was used to measure repertoire diversity, and the Gini coefficient was used to measure V-J evenness. Clonotypes shared by more than one individual were considered public. The public reads were run again by TCRdb, first through fastp at Q25 and then through MiXCR, and only productive beta chains were kept. Identical CDR3 protein sequences are pooled into one entry, listed with their most common genes and DNA. In this record, the V and J calls reflect TCRdb's handling and not the investigators' own analysis. The sample includes 530,000 or so distinct CDR3 sequences, with 15% to 20% observed a single time. 12% of the sample comes from the top ten.

This specimen's time point label, interpreted: newly diagnosed GD, antithyroid drugs for less than 3 months. RNA was extracted from PBMCs in TRIzol for both TCR sequencing and RNA sequencing. Graves' disease was diagnosed according to American Thyroid Association guidelines. The patients came from an endocrinology department in Xi'an, China. From each patient, approximately 9 milliliters of peripheral blood was collected into an EDTA anticoagulant tube. Ficoll Paque Plus density gradient separation was used to isolate PBMCs, and no further T cell sorting was done. An Agilent 2100 Bioanalyzer and agarose gel were used to check RNA quality, while a NanoDrop 2000 measured RNA concentration. The CDR3 measures 14 amino acids from cysteine to phenylalanine. Of the read, only the CDR3 DNA is kept; its 42 bases are in frame from base 1. V lost 9 bases and J lost 7 bases; the stretch between them is 21 bases long. CDR1 and CDR2 are read off the germline V gene as SGHDN and FVKESK.

This clonotype turned up a few times. Its antigen is unknown. No clone much larger than this one lies a single base away; base qualities are absent. The same specimen was also included in a second study, on T cells in Graves' hyperthyroidism and ophthalmopathy. Taken from the second paper: Graves' hyperthyroidism was defined as stable when no progression to ophthalmopathy occurred over 18 months of follow-up. Hyperthyroidism patients were aged 18 to 65 years and newly diagnosed, with disease duration of less than 2 months. The study excluded patients with uncontrolled infections, other autoimmune diseases, pregnancy or lactation. Diagnoses relied on clinical symptoms, serum thyroxine and TRAb, thyroid ultrasound and orbital computed tomography. The TCR CDR3 was subjected to a first round of RT-PCR using the HTBI primer set and the Qiagen OneStep RT-PCR kit. Most expanded thyroid clonotypes (frequency above 0.001) were also detected in blood, a finding suggesting that blood repertoires may reflect thyroid immune responses. In cross-validation, a model built on a 13 V-J signature told ophthalmopathy apart from stable hyperthyroidism with just under 90% sensitivity and about 81% specificity, and in testing the same model reached 80%/75%. In validation, the model predicted progression to ophthalmopathy a median of roughly 6.1 months before onset, with 70% to 71% sensitivity and almost 75% specificity. To identify distinguishing TCR V-J signatures, a discovery cohort of about 95 patients was used, comprising 40 to 45 with Graves' ophthalmopathy and approximately 57 with stable Graves' hyperthyroidism. An independent validation cohort of 18 to 20 hyperthyroidism patients and about 16 patients who later progressed to ophthalmopathy tested prospective prediction of ophthalmopathy. The 95 to 100 discovery patients were randomly divided into training and test sets at a 7:3 ratio. The study also compared thyroid tissue and blood T-cell repertoires from several Graves' hyperthyroidism patients. Once sampling was done, hyperthyroidism patients were given methimazole at a starting dose of 30 mg daily, whereas ophthalmopathy patients were given high-dose intravenous methylprednisolone. Libraries were constructed in a second round of multiplex PCR, after which size selection and purification were carried out. The libraries were sequenced on an Illumina HiSeq2000 using paired-end 100 bp reads. SOAPnuke was used to process the raw data, throwing out any read that contained adapters or uncalled bases, had a mean Phred below 15, or lacked an exact constant-primer or identifier match. High-quality paired reads were merged using COPE v1.2.5, and each unique nucleotide sequence was defined as a clonotype. Clonotypes were aligned to IMGT TRBV, TRBD and TRBJ reference segments using MiTCR v1.1. The analysis included only V-J combinations with a frequency above 0.0001, which together covered 99% to 99.2% of the repertoires. The TCS score was defined as the ratio of F50 (clonal expansion) to E x V (chaos), calculated using BLOSUM62-based TCRdist between CDR3 peptides within each V-J. Welch's t-statistics and random forest reduced roughly 540 V-J features to 10 to 15, which were used in a naive Bayes classifier (R e1071). Sample size was not statistically predetermined, and blinding of investigators to group allocation was not performed. The paper reports TCR Vbeta CDR3 sequencing of some 140 peripheral blood samples: some 44 ophthalmopathy, fewer than 80 hyperthyroidism and around 17 progressor patients.

This clonotype was sampled from a man aged 18 to 35 with Graves disease. Donor details come from another sample of the same person, matched by shared clones. This receptor chain uses TRBV14 and TRBJ1-2; the D gene is perhaps TRBD1, on 5 matching bases. The sample consisted of peripheral blood mononuclear cells (PBMCs), taken at new diagnosis, from a patient treated with antithyroid drugs. The DNA sequence is as follows: TGTGCCAGTACCCAATCGGCAGGGTCGCGTGGCTACACCTTC. Its amino acids are CASTQSAGSRGYTF.